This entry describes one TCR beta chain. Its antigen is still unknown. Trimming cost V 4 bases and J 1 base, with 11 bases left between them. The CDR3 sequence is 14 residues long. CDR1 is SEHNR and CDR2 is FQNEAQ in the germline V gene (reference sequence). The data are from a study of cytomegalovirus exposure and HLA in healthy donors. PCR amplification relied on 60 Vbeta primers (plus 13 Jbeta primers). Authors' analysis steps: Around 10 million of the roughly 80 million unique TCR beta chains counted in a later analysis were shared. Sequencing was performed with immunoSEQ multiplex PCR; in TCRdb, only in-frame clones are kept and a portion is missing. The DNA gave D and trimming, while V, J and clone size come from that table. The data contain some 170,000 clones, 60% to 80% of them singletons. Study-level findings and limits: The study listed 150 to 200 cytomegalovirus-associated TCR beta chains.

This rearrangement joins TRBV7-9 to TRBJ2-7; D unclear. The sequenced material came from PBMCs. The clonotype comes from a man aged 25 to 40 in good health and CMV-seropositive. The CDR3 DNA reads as TGTGCCAGCAGCTCACCAACATCGTCCTACGAGCAGTACTTC. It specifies CASSSPTSSYEQYF.